These T cell receptor beta chains were read from a single sample in a study of T-cell reconstitution after alpha-beta-depleted transplantation in children. MiXCR, applied by TCRdb to the PCR reads, yields one record per CDR3 protein. The data show 300,000 to 400,000 distinct CDR3 sequences, roughly 13% seen once. Source: PBMCs, taken from the stem cell graft. The source is a human donor who donated a stem cell graft to a child with Fanconi anemia. CDR3s include the opening cysteine and the closing phenylalanine or tryptophan.

>TRBJ2-1|TRBV24-1
CATSDDRDFVNEQFF
>TRBJ1-2|TRBV29-1
CSVDSYGYTF
>TRBJ2-3|TRBV5-1
CASSFTGYPDTQYF
>TRBJ2-5|TRBV7-6
CASSLAWGHRGWSQETQYF
>TRBJ1-5|TRBV6-2/TRBV6-3
CASSYLDGINQPQHF
>TRBJ1-2|TRBV20-1
CSAPRGQGAGYTF
>TRBJ2-7|TRBV25-1
CASKRHQLPEQYF
>TRBJ2-2|TRBV28
CASSLRLTNTGELFF
>TRBJ2-1|TRBV18
CASSPPDSSYNEQFF
>TRBJ2-5|TRBV5-1
CASRGDAGETQYF
>TRBJ1-5|TRBV15
CATSRDVGFDNQPQHF
>TRBJ1-3|TRBV9
CASSVELQGIGNTIYF
>TRBJ2-4|TRBV28
CASRVPAGYIQYF
>TRBJ2-7|TRBV6-6
CASTKDTSYEQYF
>TRBJ1-3|TRBV14
CASSQGRQTGNTIYF
>TRBJ2-2|TRBV7-2
CASSRQLMRNTGELFF
>TRBJ2-6|TRBV18
CASSPLGGASSGANVLTF
>TRBJ2-5|TRBV12-3/TRBV12-4
CASSTGLTGETQYF
>TRBJ1-4|TRBV30
CAWSVPFSGTGGEKLFF
>TRBJ2-1|TRBV27
CASSNRGAGNRNEQFF
>TRBJ2-7|TRBV28
CASSPQVRGYEQYF
>TRBJ1-1|TRBV4-3
CASSQGLLGQMNTEAFF
>TRBJ2-3|TRBV5-6
CASRPGLSTDTQYF
>TRBJ2-1|TRBV5-1
CASSRTGVSEQFF
>TRBJ1-3|TRBV12-3/TRBV12-4
CATGSGVLSGNTIYF
>TRBJ2-7|TRBV5-1
CASSLEWTGNYEQYF
>TRBJ1-5|TRBV6-5
CASSYSGQGDQPQHF
>TRBJ2-1|TRBV5-1
CASSFSGGGFNEQFF
>TRBJ2-1|TRBV7-8
CASSPRTSGGDDEQFF
>TRBJ1-3|TRBV7-2
CASSPTGTWNTIYF
>TRBJ2-1|TRBV6-1
CASSWDSNNEQFF
>TRBJ1-1|TRBV5-1
CASRTQGFGTEAFF
>TRBJ1-6|TRBV12-3/TRBV12-4
CASSLSGESPLHF
>TRBJ1-1|TRBV12-3/TRBV12-4
CASKPPWGRTANTEAFF
>TRBJ1-1|TRBV20-1
CSARPDMNTEAFF
>TRBJ1-3|TRBV18
CASSQNPGTSGNTIYF
>TRBJ1-3|TRBV18
CASSPPSAGSYTIYF
>TRBJ1-3|TRBV19
CATNTGKPGNTIYF
>TRBJ1-2|TRBV20-1
CSAKGQSDYGYTF
>TRBJ2-2|TRBV7-8
CASSLSGTANTGELFF
>TRBJ2-5|TRBV7-8
CASSLDVGKETQYF
>TRBJ1-2|TRBV12-3/TRBV12-4
CASSVGGFGGYTF
>TRBJ2-5|TRBV5-4
CASSFRQGQETQYF
>TRBJ2-1|TRBV13
CASSLVGTRDNEQFF
>TRBJ2-4|TRBV3-1
CASSQEWPESLAKNIQYF
>TRBJ2-3|TRBV2
CASSAVTGLDPAGAGSTDTQYF
>TRBJ2-5|TRBV5-1
CASNQQGGETQYF
>TRBJ1-3|TRBV3-1
CASSQFRDVSGNTIYF
>TRBJ2-1|TRBV9
CASSVILAGSGEQFF
>TRBJ2-2|TRBV7-2
CASSLLVGGSGELFF
>TRBJ2-3|TRBV11-2
CASSFRGTGTDTQYF